The clone carrying this T cell receptor (beta chain) came up many times. What it recognizes is unknown. The data originate from a study of neurological immune-mediated disorders. Study observations and caveats: Multiple sclerosis patients had less TCR clonal expansion than even healthy controls, unlike HTLV-1-associated myelopathy.

The V segment lost 5 bases and the J segment 4 bases; nucleotides outside the gene matches: 5. The CDR3 runs to 15 residues. Time point described: technical triplicate 2. Unsorted libraries were derived from 2 million PBMCs stored at -80 C. 5'RACE employing 10-nucleotide random UMIs yielded the cDNA. Via MiXCR, TCRdb re-called the 5' RACE reads, giving one row per CDR3 protein. This sample carries about 55,000 distinct CDR3 sequences, less than 25% of them seen once, and the ten largest clones take 3.5% to 5.5%. The chain employs TRBV12-3 or TRBV12-4 and TRBJ2-1, with 10 bases lining up with TRBD2. The specimen sequenced was PBMCs. The TCR sequence derives from a man aged 60 to 75 with HTLV-1-associated myelopathy (HAM/TSP). DNA for the CDR3: TGTGCCAGCAGTAGCTCTAGCGGGGGTTACAATGAGCAGTTCTTC. Protein product: CASSSSSGGYNEQFF.